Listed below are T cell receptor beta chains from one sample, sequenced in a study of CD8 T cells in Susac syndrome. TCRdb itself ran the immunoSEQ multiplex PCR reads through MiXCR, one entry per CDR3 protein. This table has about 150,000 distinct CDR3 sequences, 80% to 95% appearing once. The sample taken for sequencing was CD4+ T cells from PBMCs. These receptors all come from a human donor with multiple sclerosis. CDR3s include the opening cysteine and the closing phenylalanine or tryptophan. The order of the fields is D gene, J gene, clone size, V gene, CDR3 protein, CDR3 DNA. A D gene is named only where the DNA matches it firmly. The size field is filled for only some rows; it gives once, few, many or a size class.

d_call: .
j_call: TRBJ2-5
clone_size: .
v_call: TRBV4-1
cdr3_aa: CASSHLGGAEETQYF
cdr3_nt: TGCGCCAGCAGCCACCTTGGAGGGGCGGAGGAGACCCAGTACTTC

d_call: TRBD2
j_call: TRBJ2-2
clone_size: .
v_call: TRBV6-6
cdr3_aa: CASDRGDDTGELFF
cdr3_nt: TGTGCCAGCGACCGGGGGGACGACACCGGGGAGCTGTTTTTT

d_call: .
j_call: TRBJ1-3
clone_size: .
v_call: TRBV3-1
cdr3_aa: CASTASSGNTIYF
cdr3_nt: TGTGCCAGCACCGCAAGCTCTGGAAACACCATATATTTT

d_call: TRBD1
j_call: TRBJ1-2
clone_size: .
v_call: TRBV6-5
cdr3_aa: CASSNVDRPGKGYTF
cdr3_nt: TGTGCCAGCTCTAACGTGGACAGGCCCGGAAAGGGCTACACCTTC

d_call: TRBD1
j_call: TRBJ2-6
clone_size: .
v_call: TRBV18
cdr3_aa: CASSPLGQGAYGANVLTF
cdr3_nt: TGTGCCAGCTCACCACTAGGACAGGGGGCTTATGGGGCCAACGTCCTGACTTTC

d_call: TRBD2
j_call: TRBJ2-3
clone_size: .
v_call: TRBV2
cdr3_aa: CASSERSGTSALISTDTQYF
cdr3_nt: TGTGCCAGCAGTGAACGGAGCGGGACTAGCGCTCTGATTAGCACAGATACGCAGTATTTT

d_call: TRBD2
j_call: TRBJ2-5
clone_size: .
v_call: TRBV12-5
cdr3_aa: CASGHGRGGAWETQYF
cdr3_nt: TGTGCTAGTGGCCACGGACGCGGGGGGGCATGGGAGACCCAGTACTTC

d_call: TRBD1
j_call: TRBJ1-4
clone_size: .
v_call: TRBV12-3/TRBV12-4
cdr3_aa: CASSFGGGGEKLFF
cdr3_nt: TGTGCCAGCAGTTTTGGAGGGGGCGGCGAAAAACTGTTTTTT

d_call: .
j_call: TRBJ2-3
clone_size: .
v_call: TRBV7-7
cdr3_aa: CASSLAIADTQYF
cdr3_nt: TGTGCCAGCAGCTTAGCGATAGCAGATACGCAGTATTTT

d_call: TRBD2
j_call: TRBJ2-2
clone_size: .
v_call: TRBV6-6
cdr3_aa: CASKAGGGTGELFF
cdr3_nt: TGTGCCAGCAAGGCGGGAGGGGGCACCGGGGAGCTGTTTTTT

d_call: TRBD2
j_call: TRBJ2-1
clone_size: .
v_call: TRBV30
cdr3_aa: CAWIRDTAGGEQFF
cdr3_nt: TGTGCCTGGATTCGGGACACGGCGGGGGGTGAGCAGTTCTTC

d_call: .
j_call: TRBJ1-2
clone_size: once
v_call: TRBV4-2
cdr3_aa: CASSQAPADRHGYTF
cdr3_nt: TGTGCCAGCAGCCAAGCCCCAGCGGACCGCCATGGCTACACCTTC

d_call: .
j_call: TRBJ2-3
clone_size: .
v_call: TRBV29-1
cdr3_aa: CSVAGSTDTQYF
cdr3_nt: TGCAGCGTTGCAGGAAGCACAGATACGCAGTATTTT

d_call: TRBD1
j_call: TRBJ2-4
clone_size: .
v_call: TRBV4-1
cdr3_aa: CASSQEGDRGTLAKNIQYF
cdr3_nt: TGCGCCAGCAGCCAAGAGGGGGACAGGGGGACCTTAGCCAAAAACATTCAGTACTTC

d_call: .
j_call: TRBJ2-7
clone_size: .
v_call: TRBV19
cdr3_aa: CASSVPTGNPPYEQYF
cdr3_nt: TGTGCCAGTAGTGTACCGACGGGGAACCCTCCCTACGAGCAGTACTTC

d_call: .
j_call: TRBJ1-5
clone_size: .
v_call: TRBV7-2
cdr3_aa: CASSPEFYSNQPQHF
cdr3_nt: TGTGCCAGCAGTCCAGAGTTTTATAGCAATCAGCCCCAGCATTTT

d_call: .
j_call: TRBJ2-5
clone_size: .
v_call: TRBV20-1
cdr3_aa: CSARNSGETQYF
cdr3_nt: TGCAGTGCTAGAAACAGTGGAGAGACCCAGTACTTC